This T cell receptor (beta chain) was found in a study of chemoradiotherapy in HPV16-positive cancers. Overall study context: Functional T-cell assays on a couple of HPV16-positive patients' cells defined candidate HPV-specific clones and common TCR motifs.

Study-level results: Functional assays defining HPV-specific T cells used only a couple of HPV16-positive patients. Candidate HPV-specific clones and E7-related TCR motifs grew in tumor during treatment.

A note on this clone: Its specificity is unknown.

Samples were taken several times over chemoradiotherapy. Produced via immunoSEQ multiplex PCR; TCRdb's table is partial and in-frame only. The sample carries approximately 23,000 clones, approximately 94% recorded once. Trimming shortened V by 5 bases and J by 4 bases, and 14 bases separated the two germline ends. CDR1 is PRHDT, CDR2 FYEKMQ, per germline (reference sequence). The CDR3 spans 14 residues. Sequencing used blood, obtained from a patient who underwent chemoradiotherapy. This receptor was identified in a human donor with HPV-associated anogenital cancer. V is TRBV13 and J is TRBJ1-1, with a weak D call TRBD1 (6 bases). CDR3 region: CASSPEQGSTEAFF. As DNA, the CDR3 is TGTGCCAGCAGCCCGGAACAGGGTTCCACTGAAGCTTTCTTT.